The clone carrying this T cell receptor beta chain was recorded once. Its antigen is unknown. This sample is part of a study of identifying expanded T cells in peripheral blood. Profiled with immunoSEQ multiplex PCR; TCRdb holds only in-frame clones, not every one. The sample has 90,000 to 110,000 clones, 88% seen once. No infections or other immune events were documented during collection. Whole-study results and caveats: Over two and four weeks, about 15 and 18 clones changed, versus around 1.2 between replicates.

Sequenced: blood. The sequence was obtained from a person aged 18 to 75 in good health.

CDR3 in amino acids: CASSRGTGSGTQYF. Here the CDR3 DNA reads TGTGCCAGCAGTCGAGGGACCGGTTCGGGGACCCAGTACTTC. The V and J genes are TRBV6-6 and TRBJ2-5; D tentatively reads TRBD1 or TRBD2 (5 bases each). CDR1 is MNHNY, CDR2 SVGAGI, per germline (reference sequence). V was pared by 5 bases and J by 7 bases, with 17 bases between. This CDR3 spans 14 amino acids.